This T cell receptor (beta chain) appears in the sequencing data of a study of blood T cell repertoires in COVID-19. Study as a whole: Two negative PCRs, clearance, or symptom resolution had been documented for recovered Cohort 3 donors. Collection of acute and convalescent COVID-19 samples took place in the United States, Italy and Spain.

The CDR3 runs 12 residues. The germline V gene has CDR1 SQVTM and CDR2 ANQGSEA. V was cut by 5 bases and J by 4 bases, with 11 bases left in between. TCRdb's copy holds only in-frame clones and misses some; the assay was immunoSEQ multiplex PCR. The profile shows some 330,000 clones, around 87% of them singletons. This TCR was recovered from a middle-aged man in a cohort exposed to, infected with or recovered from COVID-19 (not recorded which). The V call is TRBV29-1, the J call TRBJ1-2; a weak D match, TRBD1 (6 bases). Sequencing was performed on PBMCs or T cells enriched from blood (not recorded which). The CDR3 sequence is CSVRAGAYGYTF. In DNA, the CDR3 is TGCAGCGTTCGGGCAGGGGCCTATGGCTACACCTTC.